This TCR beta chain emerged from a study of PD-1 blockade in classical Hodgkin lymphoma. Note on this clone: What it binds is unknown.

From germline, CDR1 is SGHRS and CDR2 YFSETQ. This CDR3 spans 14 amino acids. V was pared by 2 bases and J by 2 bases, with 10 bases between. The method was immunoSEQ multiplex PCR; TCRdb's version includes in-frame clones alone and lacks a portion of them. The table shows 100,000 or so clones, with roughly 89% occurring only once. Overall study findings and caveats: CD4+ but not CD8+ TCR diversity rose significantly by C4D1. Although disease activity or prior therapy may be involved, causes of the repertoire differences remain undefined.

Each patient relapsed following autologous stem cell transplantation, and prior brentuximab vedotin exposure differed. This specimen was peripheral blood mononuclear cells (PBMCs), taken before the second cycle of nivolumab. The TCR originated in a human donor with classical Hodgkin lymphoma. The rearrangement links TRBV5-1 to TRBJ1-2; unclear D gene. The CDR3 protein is CASSFGNSNYGYTF. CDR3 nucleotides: TGCGCCAGCAGCTTCGGGAACTCAAACTATGGCTACACCTTC.